The entry below describes one T cell receptor beta chain. This clonotype was found a few times. What this receptor recognizes is not known. Base-call qualities are not available, and no considerably larger clone is one nucleotide away. The germline V gene sets CDR1 to SNHLY and CDR2 to FYNNEI. V loses 7 bases of germline sequence and J loses 1 base, and the interval between the two ends is 10 bases. CDR3 length: 13 amino acids, cysteine to phenylalanine. The DNA shown is the 39-base CDR3, in frame from base 1. The data originate from a study of response to subunit inactivated influenza vaccine (dated by TCRdb to the late 2010s). About the full investigation: Deep quantitative profiling of the T cell receptor repertoire was used in the study to follow responses to a trivalent subunit inactivated influenza vaccine. Points the paper makes about the study in general: The authors suggested that each seasonal influenza vaccination may recruit only a limited number of new T cells.

The method was RT-PCR. Sequencing was carried out with an Illumina HiSeq 2500. TCRdb cleaned the public reads at Q25 with fastp, built clones with MiXCR and kept in-frame beta chains. Each CDR3 protein gets just one entry, which takes the most common genes and DNA from the rows behind it. The sample table records 650,000 to 800,000 distinct CDR3 sequences; approximately 15% of these occur just once. The top ten clones comprise 6.5% to 8.5% of the sample. This TCR was sampled from a man aged 45-65 years who received an inactivated influenza vaccine. Donor details come from another sample of the same person, matched by shared clones. The sample in question was PBMCs from blood, obtained 14 to 15 days before vaccination. The chain was built from TRBV2 and TRBJ1-1; possibly the D gene is TRBD1, per 6 matching bases. CDR3 reads: CASTLDRNTEAFF. At the DNA level, the sequence is TGTGCCAGCACCCTGGACAGGAACACTGAAGCTTTCTTT. Reference TRBV2 and TRBJ1-1 proteins supply the regions before and after the CDR3; the full variable domain is: EPEVTQTPSHQVTQMGQEVILRCVPISNHLYFYWYRQILGQKVEFLVSFYNNEISEKSEIFDDQFSVERPDGSNFTLKIRSTKLEDSAMYFCASTLDRNTEAFFGQGTRLTVV.